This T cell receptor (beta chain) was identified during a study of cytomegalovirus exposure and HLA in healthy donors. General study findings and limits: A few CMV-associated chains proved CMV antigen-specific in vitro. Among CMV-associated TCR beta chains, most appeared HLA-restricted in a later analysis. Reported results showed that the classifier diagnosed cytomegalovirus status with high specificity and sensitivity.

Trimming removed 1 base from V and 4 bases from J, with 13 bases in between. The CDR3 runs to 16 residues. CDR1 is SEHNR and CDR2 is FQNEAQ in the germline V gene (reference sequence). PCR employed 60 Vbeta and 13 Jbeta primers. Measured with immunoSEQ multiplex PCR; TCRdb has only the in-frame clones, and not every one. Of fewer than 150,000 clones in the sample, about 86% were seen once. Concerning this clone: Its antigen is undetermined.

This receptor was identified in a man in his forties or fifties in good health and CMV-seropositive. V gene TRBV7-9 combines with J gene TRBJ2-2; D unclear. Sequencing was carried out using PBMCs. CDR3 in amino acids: CASSLVRSHPTGELFF. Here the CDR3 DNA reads TGTGCCAGCAGCTTAGTTAGATCCCACCCCACCGGGGAGCTGTTTTTT. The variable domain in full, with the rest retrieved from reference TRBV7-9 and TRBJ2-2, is DTGVSQNPRHKITKRGQNVTFRCDPISEHNRLYWYRQTLGQGPEFLTYFQNEAQLEKSRLLSDRFSAERPKGSFSTLEIQRTEQGDSAMYLCASSLVRSHPTGELFFGEGSRLTVL.